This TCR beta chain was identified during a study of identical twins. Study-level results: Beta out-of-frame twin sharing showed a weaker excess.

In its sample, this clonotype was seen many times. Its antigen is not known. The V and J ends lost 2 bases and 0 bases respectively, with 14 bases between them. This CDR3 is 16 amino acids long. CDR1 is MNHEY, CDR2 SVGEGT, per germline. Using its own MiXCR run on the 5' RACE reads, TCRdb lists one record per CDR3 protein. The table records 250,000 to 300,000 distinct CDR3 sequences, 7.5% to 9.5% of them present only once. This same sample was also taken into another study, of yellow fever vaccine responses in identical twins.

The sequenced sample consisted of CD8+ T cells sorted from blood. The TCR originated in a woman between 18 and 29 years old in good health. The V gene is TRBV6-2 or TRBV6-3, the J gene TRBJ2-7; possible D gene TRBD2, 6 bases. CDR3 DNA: TGTGCCAGCAGTTACAATATGGGACTTGGCTCCTACGAGCAGTACTTC. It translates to CASSYNMGLGSYEQYF.